The TCR beta chain described here comes from a study of shared clonotypes between healthy human individuals (dated by TCRdb to the early 2020s). Regarding the research as a whole: The cohort comprised a couple of women and a few men aged 18 to 49 years. For each donor, CD4 naive and CD4 memory were each run on three plates, CD8 naive on two plates, and CD8 memory on one plate. To estimate repertoire size and how much clonotype sharing occurs between individuals, the study deeply sequenced the blood TCR repertoires of five or six healthy adults. Libraries were prepared and TCR repertoires were sequenced by different laboratories using diverse techniques, in order to increase sequencing depth and limit assay-specific biases. Leukapheresis yielded between about 0.8 and 8.9 billion PBMCs per donor.

TCR CDR3 regions were amplified from genomic DNA by multiplex PCR using the deep immunoSEQ assay. For each cell subset, the extracted genomic DNA was distributed evenly across all wells of several immunoSEQ 96-well plates, and each plate served as one replicate. For sorted subsets, approximately 0.2 ug of genomic DNA, equivalent to 25,000 to 35,000 T cell genomes, went into each replicate PCR. The purified libraries were quantified using a Qubit 3.0 fluorometer, sized with a Bioanalyzer 2100, and then quantified again using the KAPA Library Quantification kit. Each immunoSEQ 96-well plate was sequenced on its own single-read 150-cycle Illumina NextSeq 550 flow cell. The paper's data handling went like this. Because the immunoSEQ output included only junctional sequences and no quality scores, the filtering could not be the same as the filtering used for full-length reads. To assign V/J genes and CDR3, sequences were annotated against IMGT germline references using PyIR, a Python wrapper for IgBLAST v1.9. Reads were filtered out if the reads had weak V/J assignments (E-value above 1e-6), no CDR3, stop codons, out-of-frame junctions, or ambiguous translated residues. V3J clonotypes were defined by identical inferred V gene, J gene, and CDR3 amino acid sequence. Percentage overlap between repertoires was computed as shared unique clonotypes divided by the size of the smaller repertoire. RTK rarefaction, the Chao1 estimator, and Recon v2.1 estimates of unobserved clonotypes were used to assess repertoire richness. OLGA was used to compute generation probabilities for all TCRbeta clonotypes that the gDNA method yielded from a handful of donors. This immuneACCESS table, as held by TCRdb, lists in-frame sequences with V and J called but not all clones. Of the missing ones, under half trace to an unresolved V gene in checked studies; the others have no known cause. Clonal size and the V and J genes are those of that table, whereas D and trimming came from the DNA. The sample table shows about 2 million clones, and about 95% are seen once. The ten biggest clones cover 0.95% to 1.5% of the sample.

Points on this clone: Its recognized antigen is unknown. No per-base quality is available; no much larger clone lies one base away.

Overall study results and their limits: Larger estimated clonotype richness was generally found for naive subsets than for memory subsets. Even with the large sequencing depth, rarefaction of the sorted-subset datasets indicated that sequencing was incomplete. When a handful of donors were compared, the shared fraction of clonotypes was around 5% for naive CD4, 3.5% to 4% for naive CD8, more than 2% for memory CD4, and less than 0.45% for memory CD8. Because the study included a small number of donors, the genetic and exposure-history diversity represented was limited. Based on pairwise subsampling, the degree of clonotype sharing among donors was expected to be affected by sequencing depth. Sampling was restricted to blood, and TCR repertoires in tissue are likely to differ from TCR repertoires in blood. Higher generation probabilities were observed for clonotypes shared by all four sorted-subset donors than for non-shared clonotypes.

For the CD8 naive samples, CD45RO-negative cells were positively selected for CCR7, yielding a CD45RA+CCR7+ population from which TemRA cells were excluded. The donors were healthy, HIV-negative adults with no recently reported acute infections or vaccinations. Every donor was a Caucasian adult living in Nashville, Tennessee, USA. Blood was obtained by leukapheresis, after which PBMCs were separated by Ficoll-Histopaque density gradient centrifugation and cryopreserved in liquid nitrogen vapor phase. Analytical flow cytometry was used to check the purity and quantity of each magnetically sorted T cell population. Genomic DNA was isolated from each sorted fraction and quantified by UV absorbance on a Nanodrop 2000c. The sample consisted of naive CD8+ T cells sorted from blood. The sample's cell subset or site label, decoded: CD45RA+CCR7+. The TCR comes from a man younger than 35 in good health.

The CDR3 region reads CASSLVGGTTEAFF. Read as DNA, the sequence is TGTGCCAGCTCACTGGTGGGGGGCACCACTGAAGCTTTCTTT. The sequence joins TRBV18 to TRBJ1-1, with TRBD1 as a weak D call on 6 bases. The germline ends are 13 bases apart after V is trimmed by 4 bases and J by 4 bases. The CDR3 covers 14 residues, taking in both the cysteine and the phenylalanine. This entry keeps only the CDR3 DNA: 42 bases, framed from base 1. The germline V gene yields KGHSH for CDR1 and LQKENI for CDR2.